The clone carrying this TCR beta chain was recorded once. The antigen is undetermined. Amplification used 60 Vbeta primers and 13 Jbeta primers. The data were produced by immunoSEQ multiplex PCR, yet TCRdb's version contains in-frame clones alone and is incomplete. The sample shows 150,000 to 200,000 clones, around 76% of them seen only once. The record originates from a study of cytomegalovirus exposure and HLA in healthy donors. Study-level findings and limits: In a later analysis, at a false discovery rate of 0.05, 15,000 to 20,000 TCR beta sequences matched HLA alleles.

Specimen: PBMCs. This receptor was taken from a man aged 35 to 55 in good health and CMV-seropositive.

CDR3 sequence reads: CASSLMGSGDTEAFF. The CDR3 nucleotides read TGCGCCAGCAGCTTGATGGGAAGCGGGGACACTGAAGCTTTCTTT. This sequence joins TRBV5-1 and TRBJ1-1; no firm D call. The CDR3 loop spans 15 amino acids. The germline V and J ends were trimmed by 1 base and 3 bases, with 13 bases remaining between them. Germline V gene sequence: CDR1 SGHRS, CDR2 YFSETQ.